This T cell receptor (beta chain) derives from a study of regulatory T cells in long-lasting Graves disease. The overall study: Persistence in Graves' disease denoted antithyroid drug use beyond 5 years alongside positive TSH receptor antibodies. General study findings and limits: Because few samples were included, accuracy may have been lower. Persistent Graves' patients showed a TCR diversity that was lower than that of newly diagnosed ones.

For TCR beta, libraries came from iRepertoire HTBI primers and Arm-PCR of CDR3 regions. TCRdb reprocessed the multiplex PCR reads with MiXCR, giving one entry per CDR3 protein. The sample comprises some 450,000 distinct CDR3 sequences, 20% to 30% of which are singletons, and roughly 30% rests with the top ten. Time point indicated: persistent/refractory GD, antithyroid drugs over 5 years with positive TRAb. Researchers made the TCR library from RNA that was extracted from PBMCs. With regard to this clonotype: The antigen is not known.

This CDR3 is 16 amino acids long. Germline-derived CDR1 and CDR2 are GTSNPN and SVGIG (reference sequence). The J segment lost 2 bases and the V segment lost 4 bases, leaving 14 bases of the junction unmatched. Material: peripheral blood mononuclear cells (PBMCs), obtained when the disease was refractory, from a patient treated with antithyroid drugs. This clonotype originated in a female donor with Graves disease. The chain carries TRBV30 and TRBJ2-7, with 7 nucleotides matching TRBD1. CDR3 sequence reads: CAWNTRRNRGPYEQYF. The DNA of the CDR3 is TGTGCCTGGAATACCAGACGAAACAGGGGCCCCTACGAGCAGTACTTC.